This T cell receptor beta chain is from a study of T cells of healthy individuals. TCRdb analysed the 5' RACE reads with MiXCR anew, one entry per CDR3 protein. The sample contains about 60,000 distinct CDR3 sequences, around 16% of which appear only once. In this sample, this clonotype is medium-sized (0.01 to 0.1%). The CDR3 totals 12 residues. The germline CDR1 and CDR2 sequences are SQVTM and ANQGSEA. V lost 4 bases, J lost 5 bases, and 9 bases lay in between. The V gene is TRBV29-1, the J gene TRBJ1-5; D remains ambiguous. This receptor was taken from a human donor in good health. The CDR3 here is CSVGARDQPQHF. The CDR3 coding sequence is TGCAGCGTTGGAGCGCGCGATCAGCCCCAGCATTTT.